This TCR beta chain was identified in a study of T-cell memory formation after mild COVID-19. The wider study: The two donors had largely donor-specific TCR clusters.

Germline assignment: CDR1 SQVTM and CDR2 ANQGSEA. The CDR3 covers 11 residues. The V end was cut by 5 bases, the J end by 2 bases, with 6 bases between. The sample holds many counts of this clonotype. TCRdb recomputed calls from the 5' RACE reads with MiXCR, one row per CDR3 protein. Here the sample spans just over 350,000 distinct CDR3 sequences, around 15% being singletons. V gene TRBV29-1 combines with J gene TRBJ1-2; the D is unclear. Sequenced sample: PBMCs or a T cell subset sorted from them (not recorded which). The clonotype comes from a man aged 18 to 35 who had mild COVID-19 (a few samples of this study predate the infection). Cell type and time point are not known. The CDR3 loop is CSVLLNYGYTF. In DNA, the CDR3 is TGCAGCGTTCTCCTCAACTATGGCTACACCTTC.